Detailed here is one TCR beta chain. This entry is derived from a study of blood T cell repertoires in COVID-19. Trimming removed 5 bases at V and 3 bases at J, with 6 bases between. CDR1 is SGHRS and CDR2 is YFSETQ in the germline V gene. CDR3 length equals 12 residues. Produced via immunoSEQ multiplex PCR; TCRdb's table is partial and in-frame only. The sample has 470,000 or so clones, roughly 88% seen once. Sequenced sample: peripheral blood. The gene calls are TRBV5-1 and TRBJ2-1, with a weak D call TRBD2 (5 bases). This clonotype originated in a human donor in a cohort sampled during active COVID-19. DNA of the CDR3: TGCGCCAGCAGTCGGGACTACAATGAGCAGTTCTTC. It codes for CASSRDYNEQFF. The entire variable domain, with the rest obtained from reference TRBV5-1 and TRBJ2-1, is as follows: KAGVTQTPRYLIKTRGQQVTLSCSPISGHRSVSWYQQTPGQGLQFLFEYFSETQRNKGNFPGRFSGRQFSNSRSEMNVSTLELGDSALYLCASSRDYNEQFFGPGTRLTVL.